This note documents a single TCR beta chain sequence. The data belong to a study of blood T cell repertoires in COVID-19. Study in general: COVID-19 samples, acute and convalescent, were from the United States, Italy and Spain. From T cells, B-cell-depleted T cells, or PBMCs came the material, which was cDNA or gDNA.

Original processing notes: Amplification of reference gene primers was used by the study to estimate nucleated cell counts. Assay: immunoSEQ multiplex PCR; the TCRdb copy retains only in-frame clones and omits some. V, J and clone size derive from that table, while D and trimming were established from the DNA sequence. The sample holds fewer than 250,000 clones, about 91% seen once. The sequencing sample was made of peripheral blood. The clonotype was recovered from a man in his thirties or forties with acute or convalescent COVID-19.

The CDR3 nucleotides read TGTGCCAGCAGCGCCGAGGGTAGCGGGATTGTGTACGAGCAGTACTTC. Protein sequence: CASSAEGSGIVYEQYF. The V and J genes are TRBV9 and TRBJ2-7; 8 bases fit TRBD2. Looked up from germline, CDR1 is SGDLS and CDR2 is YYNGEE. The CDR3 is made up of 16 amino acids. J was trimmed by 4 bases and V by 3 bases; bases with no gene match: 12.